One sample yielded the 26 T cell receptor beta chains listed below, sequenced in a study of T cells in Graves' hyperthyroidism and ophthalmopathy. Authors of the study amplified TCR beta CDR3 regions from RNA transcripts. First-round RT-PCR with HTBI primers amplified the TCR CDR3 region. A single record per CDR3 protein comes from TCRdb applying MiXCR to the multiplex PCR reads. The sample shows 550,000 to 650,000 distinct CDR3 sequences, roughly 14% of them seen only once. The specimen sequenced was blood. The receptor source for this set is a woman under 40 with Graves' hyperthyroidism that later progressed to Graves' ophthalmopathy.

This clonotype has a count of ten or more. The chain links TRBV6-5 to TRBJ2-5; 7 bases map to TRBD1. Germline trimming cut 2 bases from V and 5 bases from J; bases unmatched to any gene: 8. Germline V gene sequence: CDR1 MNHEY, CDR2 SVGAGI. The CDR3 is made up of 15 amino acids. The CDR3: CASSYETGLEETQYF. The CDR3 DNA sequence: TGTGCCAGCAGTTACGAGACAGGGTTAGAGGAGACCCAGTACTTC.

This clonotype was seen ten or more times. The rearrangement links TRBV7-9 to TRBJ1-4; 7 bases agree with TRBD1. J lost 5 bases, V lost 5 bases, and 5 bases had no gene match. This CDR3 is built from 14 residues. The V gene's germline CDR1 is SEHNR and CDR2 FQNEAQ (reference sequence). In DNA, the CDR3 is TGTGCCAGCAGCACCGGGACAGAGAATGAAAAACTGTTTTTT. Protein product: CASSTGTENEKLFF. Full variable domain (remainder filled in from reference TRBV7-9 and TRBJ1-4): DTGVSQNPRHKITKRGQNVTFRCDPISEHNRLYWYRQTLGQGPEFLTYFQNEAQLEKSRLLSDRFSAERPKGSFSTLEIQRTEQGDSAMYLCASSTGTENEKLFFGSGTQLSVL.

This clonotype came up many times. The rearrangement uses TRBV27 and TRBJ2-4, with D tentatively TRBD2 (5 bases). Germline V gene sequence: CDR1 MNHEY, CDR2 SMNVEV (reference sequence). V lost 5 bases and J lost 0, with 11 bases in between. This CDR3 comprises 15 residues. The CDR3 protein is CASSPFSGAKNIQYF. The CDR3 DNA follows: TGTGCCAGCAGTCCCTTCAGCGGAGCCAAAAACATTCAGTACTTC.

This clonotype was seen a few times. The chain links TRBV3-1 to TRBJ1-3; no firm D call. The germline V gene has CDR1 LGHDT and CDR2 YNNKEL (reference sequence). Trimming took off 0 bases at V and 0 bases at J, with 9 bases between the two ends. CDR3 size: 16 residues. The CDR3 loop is CASSQDLAHSGNTIYF. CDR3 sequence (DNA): TGTGCCAGCAGCCAAGATCTTGCCCACTCTGGAAACACCATATATTTT.

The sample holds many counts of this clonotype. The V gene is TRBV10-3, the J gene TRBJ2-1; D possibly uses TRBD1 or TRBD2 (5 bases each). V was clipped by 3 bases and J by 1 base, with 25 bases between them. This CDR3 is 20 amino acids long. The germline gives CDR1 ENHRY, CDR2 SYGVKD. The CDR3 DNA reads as TGTGCCATCAGTGATCCTGGGACGGCGGTCCTACTTGATTCCTACAATGAGCAGTTCTTC. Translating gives CAISDPGTAVLLDSYNEQFF.

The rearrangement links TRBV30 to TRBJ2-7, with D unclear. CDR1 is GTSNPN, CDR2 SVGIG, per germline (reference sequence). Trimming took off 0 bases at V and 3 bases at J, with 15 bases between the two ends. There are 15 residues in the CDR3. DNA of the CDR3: TGTGCCTGGAGTGTAAAAGTTGGTAAGATCTACGAGCAGTACTTC. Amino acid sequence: CAWSVKVGKIYEQYF.

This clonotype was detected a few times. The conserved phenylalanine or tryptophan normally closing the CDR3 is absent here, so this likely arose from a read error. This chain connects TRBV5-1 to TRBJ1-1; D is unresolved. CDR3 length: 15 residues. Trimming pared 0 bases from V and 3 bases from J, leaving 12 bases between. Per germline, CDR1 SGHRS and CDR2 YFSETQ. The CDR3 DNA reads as TGCGCCAGCAGCTTGGGTTTAGCCTTAGACACTGAAGCTTTCCTT. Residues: CASSLGLALDTEAFL.

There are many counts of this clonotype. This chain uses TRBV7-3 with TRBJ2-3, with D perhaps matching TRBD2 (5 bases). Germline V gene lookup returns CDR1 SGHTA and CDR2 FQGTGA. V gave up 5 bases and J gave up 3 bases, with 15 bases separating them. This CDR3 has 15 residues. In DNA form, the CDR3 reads TGTGCCAGCAGCACGAATCCGAGCGGAACAGATACGCAGTATTTT. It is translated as CASSTNPSGTDTQYF.

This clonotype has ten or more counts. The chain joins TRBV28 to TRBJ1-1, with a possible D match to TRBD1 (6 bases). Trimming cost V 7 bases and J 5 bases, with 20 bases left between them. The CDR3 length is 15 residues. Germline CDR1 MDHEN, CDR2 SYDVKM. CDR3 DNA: TGTGCCAGCACCCCGACACAGGGAGGGAGGACTGAAGCTTTCTTT. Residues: CASTPTQGGRTEAFF. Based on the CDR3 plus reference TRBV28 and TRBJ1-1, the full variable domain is DVKVTQSSRYLVKRTGEKVFLECVQDMDHENMFWYRQDPGLGLRLIYFSYDVKMKEKGDIPEGYSVSREKKERFSLILESASTNQTSMYLCASTPTQGGRTEAFFGQGTRLTVV.

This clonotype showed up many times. The CDR3 DNA is TGTGCCAGCACTCCACAGGGATGGTATGGCTACACCTTC. This codes for CASTPQGWYGYTF. The chain has TRBV12-3 or TRBV12-4 and TRBJ1-2, with a tentative D call TRBD1 (6 bases). V was pared by 7 bases and J by 5 bases, with 14 bases between. The CDR3 runs to 13 residues.

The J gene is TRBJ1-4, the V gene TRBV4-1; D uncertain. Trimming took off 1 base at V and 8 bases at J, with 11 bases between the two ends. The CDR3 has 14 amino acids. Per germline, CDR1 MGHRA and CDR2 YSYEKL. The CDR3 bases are TGCGCCAGCAGCCAAGCGGGCATGGGGGAAAAACTGTTTTTT. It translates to CASSQAGMGEKLFF.

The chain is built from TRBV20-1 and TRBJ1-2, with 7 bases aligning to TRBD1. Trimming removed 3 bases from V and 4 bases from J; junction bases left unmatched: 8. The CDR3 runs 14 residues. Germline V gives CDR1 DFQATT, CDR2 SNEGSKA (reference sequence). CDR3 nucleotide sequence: TGCAGTGCTAGTGCCGGGACAGCGATCTATGGCTACACCTTC. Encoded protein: CSASAGTAIYGYTF.

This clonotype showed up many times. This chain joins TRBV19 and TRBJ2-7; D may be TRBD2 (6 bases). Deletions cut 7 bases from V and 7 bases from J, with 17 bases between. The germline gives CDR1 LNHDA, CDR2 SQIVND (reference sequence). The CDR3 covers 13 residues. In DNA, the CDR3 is TGTGCCAGTATGGGAGCGGGTCCTAGAGAGCAGTACTTC. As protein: CASMGAGPREQYF. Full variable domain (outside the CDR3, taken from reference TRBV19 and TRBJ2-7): DGGITQSPKYLFRKEGQNVTLSCEQNLNHDAMYWYRQDPGQGLRLIYYSQIVNDFQKGDIAEGYSVSREKKESFPLTVTSAQKNPTAFYLCASMGAGPREQYFGPGTRLTVT.

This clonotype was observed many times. This chain's CDR3 is CASSYPGVTDTQYF. In DNA form, the CDR3 reads TGTGCCAGCAGTTACCCGGGAGTCACAGATACGCAGTATTTT. The chain joins TRBV27 to TRBJ2-3; perhaps TRBD2 as D (6 bases). V gave up 4 bases and J gave up 2 bases, with 10 bases separating them. The germline V gene encodes CDR1 MNHEY and CDR2 SMNVEV (reference sequence). There are 14 residues in the CDR3.

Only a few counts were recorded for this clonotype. CDR3 nucleotide sequence: TGTGCCAGCAGCTTGGTCGGGGGGGGCGGCTACACCTTC. Amino acid sequence: CASSLVGGGGYTF. V is TRBV5-8 and J is TRBJ1-2; D might be TRBD1 (6 bases). Germline CDR1 reads SGHTS; CDR2 reads YDEGEE. The V end lost 0 bases, the J end lost 8 bases, and 11 bases lay between the germline ends. The CDR3 has 13 residues.

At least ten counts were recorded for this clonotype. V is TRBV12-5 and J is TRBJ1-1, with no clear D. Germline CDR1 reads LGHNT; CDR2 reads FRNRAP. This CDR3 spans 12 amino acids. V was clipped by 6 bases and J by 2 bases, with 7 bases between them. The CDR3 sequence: CASGIGNTEAFF. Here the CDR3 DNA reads TGTGCTAGTGGAATAGGAAACACTGAAGCTTTCTTT.

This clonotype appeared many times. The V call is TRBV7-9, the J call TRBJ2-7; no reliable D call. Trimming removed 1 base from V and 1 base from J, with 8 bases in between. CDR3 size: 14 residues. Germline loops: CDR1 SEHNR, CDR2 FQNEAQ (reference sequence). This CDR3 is CASSLGLRSYEQYF. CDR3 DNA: TGTGCCAGCAGCTTAGGACTGAGATCCTACGAGCAGTACTTC.

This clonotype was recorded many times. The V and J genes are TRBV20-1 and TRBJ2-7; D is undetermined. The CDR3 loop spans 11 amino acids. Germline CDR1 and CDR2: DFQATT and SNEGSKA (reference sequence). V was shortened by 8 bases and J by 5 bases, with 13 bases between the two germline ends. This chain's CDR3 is CSSQDRDEQYF. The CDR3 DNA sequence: TGCAGTTCACAAGACCGTGACGAGCAGTACTTC.

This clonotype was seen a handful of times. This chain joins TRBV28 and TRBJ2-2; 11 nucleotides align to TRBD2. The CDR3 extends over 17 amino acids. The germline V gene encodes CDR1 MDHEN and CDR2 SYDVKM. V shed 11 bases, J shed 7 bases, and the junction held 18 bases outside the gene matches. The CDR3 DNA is TGTGCCTCCGTACTTAGCGGGAGGGCCGTTGGAGGCGGGGAGCTGTTTTTT. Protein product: CASVLSGRAVGGGELFF.

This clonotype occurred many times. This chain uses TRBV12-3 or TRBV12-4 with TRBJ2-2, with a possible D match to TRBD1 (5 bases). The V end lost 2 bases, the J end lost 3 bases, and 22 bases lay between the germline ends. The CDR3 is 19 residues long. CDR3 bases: TGTGCCAGCAGTTTACAAGGGGTGGGGTGGCAGGGCTACACCGGGGAGCTGTTTTTT. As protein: CASSLQGVGWQGYTGELFF.

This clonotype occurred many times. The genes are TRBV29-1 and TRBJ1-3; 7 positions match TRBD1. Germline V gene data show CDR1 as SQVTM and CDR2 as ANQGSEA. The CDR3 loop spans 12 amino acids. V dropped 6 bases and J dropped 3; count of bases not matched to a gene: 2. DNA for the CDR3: TGCAGCGTCGGGACAGATGGAAACACCATATATTTT. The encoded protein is CSVGTDGNTIYF.

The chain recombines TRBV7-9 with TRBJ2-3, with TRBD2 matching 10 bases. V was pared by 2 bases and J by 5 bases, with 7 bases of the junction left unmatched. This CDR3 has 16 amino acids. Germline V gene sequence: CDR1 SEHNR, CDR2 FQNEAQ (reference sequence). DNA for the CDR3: TGTGCCAGCAGCTTATCAGCGGGAGGGCCTCAAGATACGCAGTATTTT. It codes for CASSLSAGGPQDTQYF. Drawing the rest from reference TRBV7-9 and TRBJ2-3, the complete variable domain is DTGVSQNPRHKITKRGQNVTFRCDPISEHNRLYWYRQTLGQGPEFLTYFQNEAQLEKSRLLSDRFSAERPKGSFSTLEIQRTEQGDSAMYLCASSLSAGGPQDTQYFGPGTRLTVL.

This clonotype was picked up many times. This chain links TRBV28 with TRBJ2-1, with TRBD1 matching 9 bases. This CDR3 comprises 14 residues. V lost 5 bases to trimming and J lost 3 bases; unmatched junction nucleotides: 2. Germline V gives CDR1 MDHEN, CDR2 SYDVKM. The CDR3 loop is CASSRQGGYNEQFF. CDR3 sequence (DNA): TGTGCCAGCAGTCGACAGGGGGGCTACAATGAGCAGTTCTTC.

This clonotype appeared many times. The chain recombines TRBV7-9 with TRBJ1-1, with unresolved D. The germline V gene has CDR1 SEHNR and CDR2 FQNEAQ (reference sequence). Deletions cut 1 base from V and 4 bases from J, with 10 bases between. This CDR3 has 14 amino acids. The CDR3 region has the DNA TGTGCCAGCAGCTTAGTACAGTATGGCACTGAAGCTTTCTTT. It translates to CASSLVQYGTEAFF.

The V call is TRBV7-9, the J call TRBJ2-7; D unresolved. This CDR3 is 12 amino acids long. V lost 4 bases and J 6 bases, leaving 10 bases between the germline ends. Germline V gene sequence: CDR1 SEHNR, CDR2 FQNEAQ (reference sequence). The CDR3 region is CASSSWAPEQYF. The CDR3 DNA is TGTGCCAGCAGCTCCTGGGCCCCCGAGCAGTACTTC.

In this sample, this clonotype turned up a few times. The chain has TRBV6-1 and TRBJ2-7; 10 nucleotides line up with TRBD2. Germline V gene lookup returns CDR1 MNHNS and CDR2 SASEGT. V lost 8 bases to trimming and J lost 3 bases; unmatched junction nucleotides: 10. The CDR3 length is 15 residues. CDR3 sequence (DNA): TGTGCCAGCGCACCCATACTAGCGGGAATCTACGAGCAGTACTTC. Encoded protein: CASAPILAGIYEQYF.